Below, 27 T cell receptor beta chains from the same sample are listed, as sequenced in a study of cytomegalovirus exposure and HLA in healthy donors. The PCR had 60 Vbeta and 13 Jbeta primers. The assay was immunoSEQ multiplex PCR, and TCRdb's table has in-frame clones only and misses some. This sample carries roughly 80,000 clones, over 60% of them seen once, and the ten largest clones take 4% to 4.5%. The sequenced sample consisted of PBMCs. These receptors were obtained from a male donor in good health and CMV-seropositive.

The gene calls are TRBV4-3 and TRBJ1-4; 9 bases fit TRBD1. The junction had 9 bases not matched to a gene; V was cut back by 11 bases and J by 5 bases. In germline, CDR1 is LGHNA, CDR2 YSLEER. The CDR3 is 14 amino acids. CDR3 loop: CAHGGQGPNEKLFF. The DNA of the CDR3 is TGCGCCCACGGGGGACAGGGACCGAATGAAAAACTGTTTTTT.

CDR3 loop: CASSSRDRGTKQYF. The CDR3 coding sequence is TGTGCCAGCAGTTCCCGGGACAGGGGTACGAAGCAGTACTTC. V is TRBV27 and J is TRBJ2-7; 10 bases line up with TRBD1. Per the germline V gene, CDR1 is MNHEY and CDR2 is SMNVEV (reference sequence). After removal of 4 bases from V and 8 bases from J, the junction contained 8 bases not matched to a gene. This CDR3 has 14 residues.

This clone was recorded once. The rearrangement joins TRBV7-9 to TRBJ2-1; 11 positions agree with TRBD2. The germline gives CDR1 SEHNR, CDR2 FQNEAQ (reference sequence). Germline trimming cut 2 bases from V and 1 base from J; bases unmatched to any gene: 7. The length of the CDR3 is 18 residues. CDR3 coding DNA: TGTGCCAGCAGCTTATCCCTAGCGGGAGGTTATTCCTACAATGAGCAGTTCTTC. It codes for CASSLSLAGGYSYNEQFF.

The chain combines TRBV5-3 with TRBJ1-3, with TRBD1 as a possible D gene (6 bases). TRBV5-3 is flagged as an ORF with uncertain function. V lost 5 bases to trimming and J lost 4 bases, with 13 bases between them. The CDR3 length is 14 residues. The CDR3: CARRLTGFGNTIYF. In DNA form, the CDR3 reads TGTGCCAGAAGACTTACAGGGTTCGGAAACACCATATATTTT.

The chain recombines TRBV19 with TRBJ1-5; D remains ambiguous. Looked up from germline, CDR1 is LNHDA and CDR2 is SQIVND (reference sequence). The CDR3 sequence is 15 residues long. The V gene lost 5 bases and the J gene lost 2 bases, with 13 bases spanning the gap. This CDR3 is CASSPDLNRNQPQHF. The DNA of the CDR3 is TGTGCCAGTAGTCCGGACTTGAATCGCAATCAGCCCCAGCATTTT.

The chain employs TRBV6-1 and TRBJ1-1; D perhaps matches TRBD1 (6 bases). Germline CDR1 reads MNHNS; CDR2 reads SASEGT. V lost 6 bases, J lost 1 base, and 12 bases lay in between. This CDR3 region has 14 residues. The CDR3 here is CASRQGGANTEAFF. The CDR3 bases are TGTGCCAGCAGACAGGGTGGGGCGAACACTGAAGCTTTCTTT.

The CDR3 region is CASSPQQTGIGGYTF. In DNA, the CDR3 is TGTGCCAGCAGCCCTCAACAGACAGGGATCGGCGGCTACACCTTC. The V gene is TRBV7-9, the J gene TRBJ1-2, with 7 bases identical to TRBD1. J gave up 8 bases and V 5 bases, and 14 bases lay outside the gene matches. Germline V gives CDR1 SEHNR, CDR2 FQNEAQ (reference sequence). The CDR3 contains 15 residues.

The chain combines TRBV9 with TRBJ2-3, with 8 bases fitting TRBD2. Germline CDR1 and CDR2: SGDLS and YYNGEE. Trimming removed 2 bases from V and 6 bases from J; junction bases left unmatched: 8. This CDR3 spans 15 amino acids. CDR3 DNA sequence: TGTGCCAGCAGCGTGGACGGGAGGGCCGGGGATACGCAGTATTTT. It codes for CASSVDGRAGDTQYF.

This clone occurred a few times. This rearrangement joins TRBV18 to TRBJ1-1, with D unresolved. This CDR3 has 13 residues. Germline CDR1 and CDR2: KGHSH and LQKENI. Trimming left V 3 bases short and J 4 bases short, with 9 bases between. CDR3 nucleotides: TGTGCCAGCTCACCTCGTACGGGCACTGAAGCTTTCTTT. Amino acids: CASSPRTGTEAFF.

The rearrangement uses TRBV19 and TRBJ1-1; no reliable D call. Germline V CDR1 and CDR2: LNHDA, SQIVND (reference sequence). There are 15 residues in the CDR3. Trimming removed 4 bases from V and 11 bases from J, with 23 bases in between. The CDR3 reads CASSTGTRPIERAFF. In DNA, the CDR3 is TGTGCCAGTAGTACGGGAACAAGGCCTATAGAGAGGGCTTTCTTT.

The J gene is TRBJ1-1, the V gene TRBV7-2; tentatively, D is TRBD1 (5 bases). V was cut by 0 bases and J by 6 bases, with 11 bases left in between. The length of the CDR3 is 14 residues. CDR1 is SGHTA and CDR2 is FQGNSA in the germline V gene. This chain's CDR3 is CASSLAGWGAEAFF. Written as DNA, the CDR3 is TGTGCCAGCAGCTTAGCAGGGTGGGGGGCTGAAGCTTTCTTT.

The chain combines TRBV28 with TRBJ1-1; perhaps TRBD1 as D (6 bases). CDR3 size: 16 residues. Trimming shortened V by 3 bases and J by 5 bases, and 19 bases separated the two germline ends. Germline CDR1 is MDHEN and CDR2 is SYDVKM. The CDR3 protein is CASSFISGGARTEAFF. CDR3 bases: TGTGCCAGCAGTTTTATTTCGGGGGGGGCGCGTACTGAAGCTTTCTTT.

The chain recombines TRBV11-3 with TRBJ2-5; D may be TRBD1 (6 bases). From germline, CDR1 is SGHNT and CDR2 YENEEA. V was pared by 4 bases and J by 3 bases, with 18 bases between. The CDR3 consists of 16 residues. The CDR3 loop reads CASSSRGSEGEETQYF. The CDR3 region has the DNA TGTGCCAGCAGCTCCAGGGGTTCGGAAGGGGAAGAGACCCAGTACTTC. Full variable domain (missing parts from reference TRBV11-3 and TRBJ2-5): EAGVVQSPRYKIIEKKQPVAFWCNPISGHNTLYWYLQNLGQGPELLIRYENEEAVDDSQLPKDRFSAERLKGVDSTLKIQPAELGDSAVYLCASSSRGSEGEETQYFGPGTRLLVL.

The chain couples TRBV29-1 to TRBJ2-5, with 7 nucleotides matching TRBD2. The CDR3 has 14 residues. In germline, CDR1 is SQVTM, CDR2 ANQGSEA. Losses at the gene ends were 8 bases for V and 5 bases for J; bases not matched to a gene: 14. The CDR3 reads CSLWEGSRGETQYF. The CDR3 nucleotides are TGCAGCCTTTGGGAGGGTTCCCGGGGTGAGACCCAGTACTTC.

The V and J genes are TRBV29-1 and TRBJ1-5; 8 nucleotides match TRBD1. Germline assignment: CDR1 SQVTM and CDR2 ANQGSEA. V lost 6 bases, J lost 0 bases, and 16 bases stayed unmatched. The CDR3 runs 18 residues. Here the CDR3 reads CSVTLGQGIAFSNQPQHF. The CDR3 bases are TGCAGCGTGACTTTAGGACAGGGAATAGCTTTTAGCAATCAGCCCCAGCATTTT.

As concerns this clone: Other DNA variants within this sample encode the same CDR3. Here the CDR3 reads CASSQDTPGTSFEDEETQYF. In DNA form, the CDR3 reads TGCGCCAGCAGCCAGGATACCCCCGGGACATCCTTCGAGGATGAAGAGACCCAGTACTTC. The J gene is TRBJ2-5, the V gene TRBV4-3, with D possibly TRBD1 on 6 matching bases. Deletions cut 3 bases from V and 3 bases from J, with 29 bases between. The CDR3 has 20 amino acids. Germline CDR1 and CDR2: LGHNA and YSLEER.

The V gene is TRBV19, the J gene TRBJ2-7, with 8 bases lining up with TRBD2. The CDR3 contains 15 residues. CDR1 is LNHDA and CDR2 is SQIVND in the germline V gene (reference sequence). Trimming at V came to 3 bases and at J to 2 bases, leaving 6 bases not matched to a gene. The CDR3 coding sequence is TGTGCCAGTAGTATTACGGGACTAGGGACCTACGAGCAGTACTTC. Translation gives CASSITGLGTYEQYF.

This clone was counted a few times. The chain combines TRBV28 with TRBJ2-2; a possible D gene is TRBD1 (6 bases). Germline loops: CDR1 MDHEN, CDR2 SYDVKM. V gave up 5 bases and J gave up 6 bases, with 13 bases separating them. CDR3 length equals 14 residues. Written as DNA, the CDR3 is TGTGCCAGCAGTGACCCAGGGGATCCCGGGGAGCTGTTTTTT. As protein: CASSDPGDPGELFF.

CDR3 sequence reads: CASSLWEGARGYTF. The CDR3 bases are TGTGCCAGCAGTTTATGGGAGGGGGCAAGGGGCTACACCTTC. The gene calls are TRBV28 and TRBJ1-2, with TRBD1 matching 7 bases. Trimming at V came to 0 bases and at J to 8 bases, leaving 6 bases not matched to a gene. This CDR3 contains 14 residues. Germline CDR1 is MDHEN and CDR2 is SYDVKM.

J is TRBJ2-7 and V is TRBV9, with TRBD2 identical over 7 bases. V lost 4 bases, J lost 4 bases, and 8 bases stayed unmatched. Per the germline V gene, CDR1 is SGDLS and CDR2 is YYNGEE. The CDR3 spans 14 residues. The CDR3 region is CASSPAGTTYEQYF. The CDR3 region has the DNA TGTGCCAGCAGCCCCGCGGGGACTACTTACGAGCAGTACTTC. The complete variable domain, with remaining parts taken from reference TRBV9 and TRBJ2-7, reads DSGVTQTPKHLITATGQRVTLRCSPRSGDLSVYWYQQSLDQGLQFLIQYYNGEERAKGNILERFSAQQFPDLHSELNLSSLELGDSALYFCASSPAGTTYEQYFGPGTRLTVT.

This rearrangement joins TRBV4-3 to TRBJ1-6; D unclear. V was pared by 2 bases and J by 6 bases, with 8 bases between. CDR3 length equals 14 residues. Per the germline V gene, CDR1 is LGHNA and CDR2 is YSLEER. The CDR3 loop is CASSQRGVNSPLHF. The CDR3, as DNA: TGCGCCAGCAGCCAACGCGGGGTTAATTCACCCCTCCACTTT.

The chain couples TRBV5-1 to TRBJ2-3; 7 positions agree with TRBD2. CDR1 and CDR2 from the germline V gene are SGHRS and YFSETQ. This CDR3 is built from 16 residues. V was pared by 1 base and J by 0 bases, with 5 bases of the junction left unmatched. In nucleotides, the CDR3 is TGCGCCAGCAGCTTGCTCCCGCGGGGGAGCACAGATACGCAGTATTTT. The encoded protein is CASSLLPRGSTDTQYF.

With respect to this clone: In the same sample, other DNA sequences code for this CDR3. This chain joins TRBV9 and TRBJ1-1; 9 nucleotides line up with TRBD1. Germline V gene data show CDR1 as SGDLS and CDR2 as YYNGEE. This CDR3 has 15 amino acids. The V and J ends lost 0 bases and 2 bases, in that order; junction bases with no gene match: 2. The CDR3 nucleotides read TGTGCCAGCAGCGTAGTGGGACAGGGCAACACTGAAGCTTTCTTT. This translates into CASSVVGQGNTEAFF.

This rearrangement joins TRBV30 to TRBJ2-7, with D perhaps TRBD2 (6 bases). This CDR3 has 14 amino acids. Germline V gives CDR1 GTSNPN, CDR2 SVGIG (reference sequence). V lost 1 base and J lost 8, with 18 bases in between. CDR3 bases: TGTGCCTGGAGTGGAAACCCCGGGGGAAGAAAGCAGTACTTC. It yields the protein CAWSGNPGGRKQYF.

The chain is built from TRBV6-1 and TRBJ1-2, with 7 nucleotides matching TRBD1. The germline CDR1 and CDR2 sequences are MNHNS and SASEGT. The CDR3 consists of 12 residues. With V trimmed by 10 bases and J by 3 bases, 5 bases remained unmatched. The CDR3 loop reads CATQGEDYGYTF. The CDR3 DNA is TGTGCCACGCAGGGGGAGGACTATGGCTACACCTTC.

V and J are TRBV18 and TRBJ2-7; 7 bases align to TRBD1. The CDR3 has 15 residues. After removal of 8 bases from V and 0 bases from J, the junction contained 10 bases not matched to a gene. The germline gives CDR1 KGHSH, CDR2 LQKENI. The CDR3, as DNA: TGTGCCAGCACCCCCAAGGGGACAGACTCCTACGAGCAGTACTTC. It specifies CASTPKGTDSYEQYF.

The CDR3 DNA sequence: TGTGCCAGTAGATCCGGGGGGAACACTGAAGCTTTCTTT. This sequence encodes CASRSGGNTEAFF. The chain carries TRBV19 and TRBJ1-1; maybe TRBD1 (5 bases). The germline V gene has CDR1 LNHDA and CDR2 SQIVND (reference sequence). CDR3 length equals 13 residues. V dropped 6 bases and J dropped 1 base, with 9 bases sitting between them.